The clone carrying this T cell receptor beta chain was counted ten times or more. The antigen is unknown. The data were taken from a study of T-cell reconstitution after alpha-beta-depleted transplantation in children. The study, taken as a whole, reports: One year after transplant, T-cell counts and diversity came mostly from newly produced T cells.

Preparation of the TCRbeta library was carried out with unique molecular identifiers. TCRdb called the PCR reads again in MiXCR, with one record for every CDR3 protein. The data show 550,000 to 800,000 distinct CDR3 sequences, about an eighth seen once. The V gene lost 3 bases and the J gene lost 8 bases, with 10 bases spanning the gap. The CDR3 is 12 residues long. Germline V lookup: CDR1 SQVTM, CDR2 ANQGSEA. This receptor was obtained from a girl aged 2 to 10 with congenital amegakaryocytic thrombocytopenia, due to receive a stem cell transplant. The gene calls are TRBV29-1 and TRBJ1-4, with D possibly being TRBD1 (5 bases). The material sequenced was PBMCs, taken before TCRalphabeta/CD19-depleted stem cell transplant. CDR3 residues: CSVESGREKLFF. CDR3 nucleotides: TGCAGCGTTGAGTCAGGGCGAGAAAAACTGTTTTTT. The variable domain in full, completed from reference TRBV29-1 and TRBJ1-4, reads SAVISQKPSRDICQRGTSLTIQCQVDSQVTMMFWYRQQPGQSLTLIATANQGSEATYESGFVIDKFPISRPNLTFSTLTVSNMSPEDSSIYLCSVESGREKLFFGSGTQLSVL.